This T cell receptor beta chain was sequenced during a study of technical replicates of blood from several donors. Using immunoSEQ multiplex PCR, the repertoire was profiled, and TCRdb retains in-frame clones only, with some absent. Among some 70,000 clones listed, about 97% were seen once. There are 14 residues in the CDR3. Germline lookup yields CDR1 SGHDT and CDR2 YYEEEE. V lost 2 bases to trimming and J lost 4 bases, with 9 bases between them. Specimen: T cells isolated from PBMCs. J is TRBJ1-4 and V is TRBV5-6; D not certain. The receptor's source is a human donor in good health. CDR3 DNA sequence: TGTGCCAGCAGCTTCGGGGTGATTAATGAAAAACTGTTTTTT. Translating gives CASSFGVINEKLFF.